Following are 17 T cell receptor beta chains from one sample sequenced in a study of shared clonotypes between healthy human individuals. Repertoires were generated with immunoSEQ multiplex PCR, while TCRdb's copy carries only in-frame clones and drops some. Of around 2.1 million clones in the sample, about 92% are singletons; the top ten hold under 2%. The naive CD8 subset, CD45RO-negative cells positively selected for CCR7, excluded terminally differentiated effector memory CD45RA+ cells. The material sequenced was naive CD8+ T cells from PBMCs. The receptors come from a man between 18 and 35 years old in good health. Some clones in this sample may be carry-over from other donors' samples.

The J gene is TRBJ1-2, the V gene TRBV9, with D perhaps matching TRBD1 (5 bases). V shed 0 bases and J shed 7 bases, with 13 bases lying between them. From germline, CDR1 is SGDLS and CDR2 YYNGEE. The CDR3 loop spans 14 amino acids. The chain's CDR3 is CASSVAGKSGGYTF. The CDR3 DNA reads TGTGCCAGCAGCGTAGCAGGGAAATCGGGTGGCTACACCTTC.

About this clone: Other DNA sequences in this specimen translate into the identical CDR3. This chain connects TRBV28 to TRBJ1-1; D not resolved. The germline V and J ends were trimmed by 3 bases and 2 bases, with 7 bases remaining between them. This CDR3 has 13 amino acids. Germline CDR1 and CDR2: MDHEN and SYDVKM. The CDR3 nucleotides read TGTGCCAGCAGTTTGGGGAGAAACACTGAAGCTTTCTTT. Its protein product is CASSLGRNTEAFF.

This chain uses TRBV15 with TRBJ2-7; D is perhaps TRBD2 (5 bases). Germline-derived CDR1 and CDR2 are LNHNV and YYDKDF (reference sequence). The ends were cut back, 1 base at V and 5 bases at J, with 15 bases in the middle. The CDR3 covers 15 residues. The CDR3 sequence: CATSRGFEAVDEQYF. DNA of the CDR3: TGTGCCACCAGCAGAGGATTCGAAGCGGTAGACGAGCAGTACTTC. Full variable domain (remainder filled in from reference TRBV15 and TRBJ2-7): DAMVIQNPRYQVTQFGKPVTLSCSQTLNHNVMYWYQQKSSQAPKLLFHYYDKDFNNEADTPDNFQSRRPNTSFCFLDIRSPGLGDTAMYLCATSRGFEAVDEQYFGPGTRLTVT.

The count of this clone is one. The rearrangement links TRBV13 to TRBJ2-6; TRBD1 might be the D (5 bases). Trimming stripped 1 base from V and 4 bases from J, with 14 bases between. CDR1 and CDR2 (germline): PRHDT, FYEKMQ (reference sequence). CDR3 size: 17 residues. The CDR3: CASSLVQGTGGANVLTF. Here the CDR3 DNA reads TGTGCCAGCAGCTTAGTGCAGGGTACGGGCGGGGCCAACGTCCTGACTTTC.

This clone was seen only once. The rearrangement uses TRBV5-6 and TRBJ2-1, with TRBD2 as a possible D gene (6 bases). CDR1 is SGHDT and CDR2 is YYEEEE in the germline V gene. This CDR3 contains 16 residues. The V gene lost 2 bases and the J gene lost 6 bases, with 18 bases spanning the gap. Written as DNA, the CDR3 is TGTGCCAGCAGCTTTAGGAAGGAGGGCTTTTTCAATGAGCAGTTCTTC. As protein: CASSFRKEGFFNEQFF.

The chain's CDR3 is CASISGLAGTTQYF. For the CDR3, the DNA is TGTGCCAGCATATCTGGGCTAGCGGGAACGACCCAGTACTTC. This sequence joins TRBV2 and TRBJ2-5; 9 nucleotides agree with TRBD2. V lost 7 bases and J lost 7; bases outside the gene matches: 10. The CDR3 consists of 14 residues. The germline V gene has CDR1 SNHLY and CDR2 FYNNEI.

In its sample, this clone was seen a few times. The chain joins TRBV4-1 to TRBJ1-4, with D possibly being TRBD1 (5 bases). This CDR3 has 17 amino acids. Germline V gene lookup returns CDR1 MGHRA and CDR2 YSYEKL. V shed 0 bases and J shed 7 bases, with 18 bases lying between them. The CDR3 is CASSQDEGRVIGEKLFF. Written as DNA, the CDR3 is TGCGCCAGCAGCCAAGATGAAGGCAGGGTCATCGGTGAAAAACTGTTTTTT.

J is TRBJ1-1 and V is TRBV15, with D hard to call. The CDR3 is 15 amino acids. V was clipped by 9 bases and J by 2 bases, with 19 bases between them. The germline V gene has CDR1 LNHNV and CDR2 YYDKDF (reference sequence). This CDR3 reads CATKPQTAPNTEAFF. Here the CDR3 DNA reads TGTGCCACTAAGCCCCAGACCGCCCCCAACACTGAAGCTTTCTTT.

This chain links TRBV29-1 with TRBJ1-5, with D perhaps TRBD1 (5 bases). Germline-derived CDR1 and CDR2 are SQVTM and ANQGSEA. This CDR3 comprises 19 residues. Between the trimmed V and J ends, which lost 6 bases and 0 bases, there was a span of 27 bases. Here the CDR3 DNA reads TGCAGCGTAGCGGGGGAGATTGGGGCCACCTCTTTTAGCAATCAGCCCCAGCATTTT. Amino acid sequence: CSVAGEIGATSFSNQPQHF. The entire variable domain, with the rest obtained from reference TRBV29-1 and TRBJ1-5, is as follows: SAVISQKPSRDICQRGTSLTIQCQVDSQVTMMFWYRQQPGQSLTLIATANQGSEATYESGFVIDKFPISRPNLTFSTLTVSNMSPEDSSIYLCSVAGEIGATSFSNQPQHFGDGTRLSIL.

The chain carries TRBV2 and TRBJ2-7, with a weak D call TRBD2 (6 bases). Germline V CDR1 and CDR2: SNHLY, FYNNEI. V was pared by 5 bases and J by 2 bases, with 16 bases between. CDR3 length equals 15 residues. The CDR3 sequence: CASSTIPGLAYEQYF. The CDR3 DNA reads as TGTGCCAGCAGTACGATACCGGGACTTGCCTACGAGCAGTACTTC.

The genes are TRBV25-1 and TRBJ2-7, with a possible D match to TRBD1 (6 bases). The germline V and J ends were trimmed by 4 bases and 2 bases, with 15 bases remaining between them. From germline, CDR1 is MGHDK and CDR2 SYGVNS. This CDR3 spans 15 amino acids. The CDR3 DNA sequence: TGTGCCAGCAGTGGTGAGCAGGACAGCCCCTACGAGCAGTACTTC. Residues: CASSGEQDSPYEQYF.

The chain joins TRBV15 to TRBJ1-1; 7 bases fit TRBD1. Germline V gives CDR1 LNHNV, CDR2 YYDKDF (reference sequence). The CDR3 spans 15 residues. V lost 5 bases to trimming and J lost 2 bases; unmatched junction nucleotides: 8. CDR3 protein: CATSQSAGGNTEAFF. In DNA form, the CDR3 reads TGTGCCACCAGCCAATCGGCAGGGGGAAACACTGAAGCTTTCTTT.

The gene calls are TRBV7-9 and TRBJ2-1, with 11 bases that match TRBD2. The CDR3 covers 16 residues. Trimming took 5 bases from V and 5 from J; bases not matched to a gene: 8. Germline lookup yields CDR1 SEHNR and CDR2 FQNEAQ (reference sequence). In DNA, the CDR3 is TGTGCCAGCAGCGAAACTAGCGGGAGCCGTAACAATGAGCAGTTCTTC. Translating gives CASSETSGSRNNEQFF.

This chain links TRBV28 with TRBJ2-7; TRBD2 might be the D (6 bases). V shed 6 bases and J shed 7 bases, with 22 bases lying between them. Germline loops: CDR1 MDHEN, CDR2 SYDVKM. This CDR3 contains 15 residues. CDR3 in DNA: TGTGCCAGCAGCCCACGGGACTCCCCGTGGTGGGAGCAGTACTTC. Protein product: CASSPRDSPWWEQYF. The full variable domain, rest sourced from reference TRBV28 and TRBJ2-7, is DVKVTQSSRYLVKRTGEKVFLECVQDMDHENMFWYRQDPGLGLRLIYFSYDVKMKEKGDIPEGYSVSREKKERFSLILESASTNQTSMYLCASSPRDSPWWEQYFGPGTRLTVT.

A remark on this clone: Other DNA sequences within the sample encode an identical CDR3. This sequence joins TRBV9 and TRBJ2-2; the D gene is possibly TRBD1 (6 bases). The ends were cut back, 0 bases at V and 4 bases at J, with 10 bases in the middle. This CDR3 has 15 residues. In germline, CDR1 is SGDLS, CDR2 YYNGEE. This CDR3 is CASSVGGRGTGELFF. The CDR3 DNA follows: TGTGCCAGCAGCGTAGGGGGGCGCGGCACCGGGGAGCTGTTTTTT.

The chain joins TRBV10-3 to TRBJ2-5, with D possibly matching TRBD1 (5 bases). The V end lost 3 bases, the J end lost 2 bases, and 13 bases lay between the germline ends. CDR1 and CDR2 from the germline V gene are ENHRY and SYGVKD. The CDR3 sequence is 15 residues long. The DNA for the CDR3 is TGTGCCATCAGTGAACAGATAGGGGAACAAGAGACCCAGTACTTC. Amino acids: CAISEQIGEQETQYF.

The J gene is TRBJ1-3, the V gene TRBV27, with TRBD1 identical over 7 bases. There are 16 residues in the CDR3. J lost 0 bases, V lost 6 bases, and 8 bases had no gene match. The germline CDR1 and CDR2 sequences are MNHEY and SMNVEV (reference sequence). In DNA form, the CDR3 reads TGTGCCAGCAGGCCGACAGGGACGCACTCTGGAAACACCATATATTTT. The encoded protein is CASRPTGTHSGNTIYF.